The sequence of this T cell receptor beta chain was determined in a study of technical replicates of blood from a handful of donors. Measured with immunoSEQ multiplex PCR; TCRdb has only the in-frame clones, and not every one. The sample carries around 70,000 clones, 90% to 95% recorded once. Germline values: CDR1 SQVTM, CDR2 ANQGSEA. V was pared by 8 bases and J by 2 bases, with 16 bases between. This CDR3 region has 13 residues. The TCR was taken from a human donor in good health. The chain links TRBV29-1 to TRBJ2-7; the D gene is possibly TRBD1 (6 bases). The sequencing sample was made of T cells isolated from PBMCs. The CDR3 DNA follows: TGCAGCATTAAAGAGGACAGTGCCTACGAGCAGTACTTC. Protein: CSIKEDSAYEQYF.